This T cell receptor beta chain came from a study of Ad26.COV2.S vaccination and SARS-CoV-2 variants (dated by TCRdb to about 2021). In terms of the full investigation: Vaccine-arm donors came from COV1001, a multicentre, randomized, double-blind, placebo-controlled phase I-IIa trial of Ad26.COV2.S in healthy adults. The TCR-sequenced set comprised approximately 30 samples: some 19 Ad26.COV2.S vaccine recipients, 5 placebo recipients and 8 SARS-CoV-2 convalescent individuals. Dosing of Ad26.COV2.S was intramuscular, at either 5x10^10 or 1x10^11 viral particles, delivered as one shot or as two shots spaced 56 days apart. Investigators did not know the trial group allocation while performing experiments and assessing outcomes. Trial participants were randomized into five groups of five: low-dose or high-dose Ad26.COV2.S given once or twice, or placebo on both occasions. TCRbeta repertoire sequencing served as the tool for gauging how specific and how broad the SARS-CoV-2-reactive T cell receptors were following Ad26.COV2.S vaccination.

This specimen's treatment or condition label, per the study, means: 15 to 20 received Ad26.COV2.S at low or high dose, single or two shots; roughly five received placebo; per-sample allocation not given. For vaccine and placebo recipients, repertoires were sequenced using samples collected on day 63 after the first injection. Between 29 July and 7 August 2020, Cohort 1b enrolled about 27 adults aged 18-55 years at one site in Boston, USA. Ad26.COV2.S consisted of a replication-incompetent adenovirus type 26 vector by which a prefusion-stabilized SARS-CoV-2 spike protein from the original Wuhan strain was expressed. The immunoSEQ Assay was the method used to sequence TCRbeta CDR3 regions. After extraction, genomic DNA underwent amplification by bias-controlled multiplex PCR, followed by high-throughput sequencing. Processing in the source paper ran as follows. To quantify the absolute abundance of every unique TCRbeta CDR3 region, sequences were collapsed and filtered. T cell fraction was estimated by normalizing TCRbeta template counts to usable DNA, which was measured by amplifying reference genes present in all nucleated cells. Repertoire TCRs were annotated as SARS-CoV-2-specific by exact matching of V gene, CDR3 amino acid sequence and J gene to a known reactive TCR set. The reference SARS-CoV-2 TCR set was derived from MIRA and filtered for enrichment in COVID-19-positive ImmuneCODE repertoires, a step that removed public or cross-reactive TCRs. Using the MIRA antigens, annotated TCRs were further analysed by specific ORF or by position within an ORF. Depth was the summed frequency of annotated unique rearrangements, while breadth was defined as annotated unique rearrangements over total unique productive rearrangements. Two-sided Wilcoxon rank-sum tests were applied when comparing TCR breadth between groups. As stored in TCRdb, this immuneACCESS dataset retains in-frame rearrangements with V and J assigned. A fraction of the clones does not appear; measured against another copy, unresolved V genes explain less than half of the discrepancy, and the remainder lacks a known reason. D and trimming come from the DNA, and the V and J calls and clone size come from that table. The sample table contains around 450,000 clones; only one count was recorded for about nine tenths of them. About 4.4% of the sample goes to the ten largest clones.

Compared with germline, V lacks 3 bases and J lacks 2 bases; bases without a gene match: 9. CDR1 and CDR2, looked up from the germline V gene, are SGDLS and YYNGEE. The CDR3 holds 17 amino acids from the cysteine to the phenylalanine. Only CDR3 DNA remains: 51 bases, in frame from the first base. Findings and caveats that apply to the study as a whole: Comparing responses between vaccine doses or regimens was not something the study was powered to do. Ad26.COV2.S recipients had higher spike-specific TCR breadth than placebo recipients (P = 0.0014). After vaccination, substantial breadth of spike-specific CD8+ and CD4+ T cell responses was reported. The authors noted that total T cell responses may have been underestimated by the TCR breadth and depth analyses. Comparable non-spike TCR breadth was observed between vaccine and placebo recipients, consistent with only spike being contained in the vaccine.

Of note for this clone: No cognate antigen has been identified for it. The record has no base qualities; no much larger clone is one base away.

This receptor was identified in a person aged 18 to 59 who received the Ad26.COV2.S COVID-19 vaccine or a placebo. The rearrangement joined TRBV9 to TRBJ2-3, with 10 bases matching TRBD1. Sequencing used peripheral blood, obtained in a trial of Ad26.COV2.S vaccine versus placebo. The sequenced DNA: TGTGCCAGCAGCGCACGGGGGGGACAGGGGTTCACAGATACGCAGTATTTT. This gives the protein CASSARGGQGFTDTQYF.